This TCR beta chain was captured in a study of beta chain features in type 1 diabetes. Every isolated RNA sample was fully reverse transcribed, so sequencing captured expressed TCRB transcripts. Average reads for naive, central memory and regulatory T cell samples were some 3.9 million. The table came from immunoSEQ multiplex PCR; TCRdb's copy has only in-frame clones and leaves some out. The top ten clones hold less than 0.025% of a sample with 680,000 or so clones, over 10% of them seen once. With respect to this clone: Its antigen is still unknown.

Study outcomes and limitations: Within the patient group, naive, central memory and Treg TCRB repertoires appeared more similar to each other than within healthy donors. Possible PCR preference for shorter templates applied equally to patients and controls. Insertion counts at VDJ junctions were lower in type 1 diabetes patients, who also showed more deletions there. TCRB CDR3s were moderately but significantly shorter in Type 1 diabetes patients in all four CD4+ subsets.

With 1 base clipped from V and 1 base from J, the junction kept 6 bases outside the gene matches. Germline CDR1 is LNHDA and CDR2 is SQIVND (reference sequence). The CDR3 extends over 18 amino acids. Material: naive CD4+ T cells from blood. The chain joins TRBV19 to TRBJ2-6; 8 nucleotides align to TRBD1. The origin of this receptor is a young man with type 1 diabetes. The CDR3 DNA is TGTGCCAGTAGTATAGTCGGGACAGGACTTTCTGGGGCCAACGTCCTGACTTTC. This gives the protein CASSIVGTGLSGANVLTF.